This TCR beta chain was retrieved from a study of cytomegalovirus exposure and HLA in healthy donors. Concerning this clone itself: Its specificity is unknown.

Points from the study as a whole: Most TCR sequences were rare, but some public TCRs occurred in many donors.

The PCR used 60 Vbeta and 13 Jbeta primers. Repertoires were generated with immunoSEQ multiplex PCR, while TCRdb's copy carries only in-frame clones and drops some. The table has roughly 190,000 clones, 80% to 90% seen once. Germline CDR1 reads SNHLY; CDR2 reads FYNNEI. The V end was cut by 7 bases, the J end by 6 bases, with 21 bases between. This CDR3 contains 16 residues. The chain is built from TRBV2 and TRBJ2-2; the D gene is possibly TRBD2 (6 bases). This sequence originates from a man aged 25 to 45 in good health and CMV-seronegative. The specimen sequenced was PBMCs. In nucleotides, the CDR3 is TGTGCCAGCAAGGGGAGCGGGTCGATCGGGGCCGGGGAGCTGTTTTTT. Translated, it gives CASKGSGSIGAGELFF. Looking up the rest from reference TRBV2 and TRBJ2-2 gives the full variable domain: EPEVTQTPSHQVTQMGQEVILRCVPISNHLYFYWYRQILGQKVEFLVSFYNNEISEKSEIFDDQFSVERPDGSNFTLKIRSTKLEDSAMYFCASKGSGSIGAGELFFGEGSRLTVL.